These T cell receptor beta chains were read from a single sample in a study of T cells in localized non-small cell lung cancer. Profiling relied on immunoSEQ multiplex PCR, and the TCRdb table lists in-frame clones only, not all of them. This table has 75,000 to 85,000 clones, more than 70% appearing once. This specimen consisted of peripheral blood, obtained before any cancer treatment. The receptors shown here come from a female donor at least 60 years old with stage I lung adenocarcinoma. Each CDR3 is given with its conserved first and last residue. D genes are given only for firm matches. Size is stated for part of the rows, as once, few or many counts, or as a class when the clone is expanded.

CDR3 DNA	CDR3 protein	J gene	V gene	D gene	clone size
TGTGCCAGCAGCTTAAGGAGTACGGGACTAGCGGGAGGTTCGGCCAAAAACATTCAGTACTTC	CASSLRSTGLAGGSAKNIQYF	TRBJ2-4	TRBV7-3	TRBD2	NA
TGTGCCAGCAGCTTAGTCGGGGGCAACTATGGCTACACCTTC	CASSLVGGNYGYTF	TRBJ1-2	TRBV7-9	NA	NA
TGTGCCAGTAGTGCAAAAATACAGGGTACCAATGAGCAGTTCTTC	CASSAKIQGTNEQFF	TRBJ2-1	TRBV19	NA	NA
TGTGCCAGCAGCTTCGCAACAGATACGCAGTATTTT	CASSFATDTQYF	TRBJ2-3	TRBV5-4	NA	NA
TGTGCCGGCAGGGAGGCCGGGGAGCTGTTTTTT	CAGREAGELFF	TRBJ2-2	TRBV30	NA	NA
TGTGCCAGTAGTACTCAGGGGAAAGGCAATGAGCAGTTCTTC	CASSTQGKGNEQFF	TRBJ2-1	TRBV19	NA	NA
TGTGCCAGCTCACCACAGGGACTCGTTAACACCATATATTTT	CASSPQGLVNTIYF	TRBJ1-3	TRBV18	NA	many
TGTGCCAGCAGTTTATGGGCTAGCGGGGTGGGAGATACGCAGTATTTT	CASSLWASGVGDTQYF	TRBJ2-3	TRBV28	TRBD2	NA
TGTGCCAGCAGTGTCCAGGGGAGGGATGGCTACACCTTC	CASSVQGRDGYTF	TRBJ1-2	TRBV28	NA	NA
TGTGCCAGCAAGAGAGGAGGTCATCAGCCCCAGCATTTT	CASKRGGHQPQHF	TRBJ1-5	TRBV19	NA	once
TGTGCCAGCAGTGAAGGACACTACACTGAAGCTTTCTTT	CASSEGHYTEAFF	TRBJ1-1	TRBV6-1	NA	NA
TGTGCCAGCAGCTTAGATCCAGATACGCAGTATTTT	CASSLDPDTQYF	TRBJ2-3	TRBV5-6	NA	NA
TGTGCCAGTAGTACGGACAGGGATAGCAATCAGCCCCAGCATTTT	CASSTDRDSNQPQHF	TRBJ1-5	TRBV19	TRBD1	NA
TGTGCCAGCAGCGATGGTTGGGACAGGGCGGACAATGAGCAGTTCTTC	CASSDGWDRADNEQFF	TRBJ2-1	TRBV9	TRBD1	NA
TGTGCCAGCAGCCGTGTGACAGGGGCCACCTATAATTCACCCCTCCACTTT	CASSRVTGATYNSPLHF	TRBJ1-6	TRBV7-9	TRBD1	NA
TGTGCCAGCAGTGAGGCAGGGGCGGGGACACAGTACTTC	CASSEAGAGTQYF	TRBJ2-5	TRBV6-1	NA	NA
TGTGCCAGCAGTCCGAAGTCCCCCACCGGGACTAGCGGGAGGTTCACCGGGGAGCTGTTTTTT	CASSPKSPTGTSGRFTGELFF	TRBJ2-2	TRBV27	TRBD2	NA
TGTGCCAGCAGCAAAGTCCACCCTCCCAAAACTCGAGGACTAAACTATGGCTACACCTTC	CASSKVHPPKTRGLNYGYTF	TRBJ1-2	TRBV21-1	NA	NA
TGCGCCAGCAGCTTGGTGGGACTAGCTGGCGAGGAGCTGTTTTTT	CASSLVGLAGEELFF	TRBJ2-2	TRBV5-1	TRBD2	NA
TGTGCCAGCACCGACAGATACCGGACAGGGAAAGAGACCCAGTACTTC	CASTDRYRTGKETQYF	TRBJ2-5	TRBV7-2	TRBD1	NA
TGCGCCAGCAGCTTGGGACCTACAACTAATGAAAAACTGTTTTTT	CASSLGPTTNEKLFF	TRBJ1-4	TRBV5-1	NA	NA
TGTGCCAGCAGTGAAGGAAGGAGGGGTGAGCCCCAGCATTTT	CASSEGRRGEPQHF	TRBJ1-5	TRBV25-1	NA	NA
TGTGCCAGCAGTTACCATGGGGGACTAGGAGGCTACACCTTC	CASSYHGGLGGYTF	TRBJ1-2	TRBV6-5	NA	once
TGTGCCAGCAGCCCTTGGGGGAAAAGCAATCAGCCCCAGCATTTT	CASSPWGKSNQPQHF	TRBJ1-5	TRBV27	NA	once
TGTGCCAGCACCCGGGGGGCAGCGGTAAATGAGCAGTTCTTC	CASTRGAAVNEQFF	TRBJ2-1	TRBV6-6	NA	NA
TGTGCCAGTAGTATAGACCGGGACAGGCCACACTATGGCTACACCTTC	CASSIDRDRPHYGYTF	TRBJ1-2	TRBV19	TRBD1	NA
TGTGCCAGTAGTATAGTCGGCGGCCCCTACGAGCAGTACTTC	CASSIVGGPYEQYF	TRBJ2-7	TRBV19	NA	NA
TGTGCCAGCAGCTTGGTGAGACAGGGGGCGGACTATGGCTACACCTTC	CASSLVRQGADYGYTF	TRBJ1-2	TRBV5-6	TRBD1	NA
TGTGCCAGCAGTCCATGGACAGGGAAGGAGTATGGCTACACCTTC	CASSPWTGKEYGYTF	TRBJ1-2	TRBV27	TRBD1	NA
TGCAGCGTTGAAGGGCTGCGCACAGATACGCAGTATTTT	CSVEGLRTDTQYF	TRBJ2-3	TRBV29-1	NA	once
TGTGCCAGCAGCTTAGGTAGCTCCTACAATGAGCAGTTCTTC	CASSLGSSYNEQFF	TRBJ2-1	TRBV7-7	NA	NA
TGTGCCAGTAGTATCCCGGGACAGGGGGCGAGGCAGCCCCAGCATTTT	CASSIPGQGARQPQHF	TRBJ1-5	TRBV19	TRBD1	NA
TGTGCCTGGAGTTCCGGGACAGGGGTTTTTAGTCTTAGCACAGATACGCAGTATTTT	CAWSSGTGVFSLSTDTQYF	TRBJ2-3	TRBV30	TRBD1	NA
TGTGCCAGCAGTAAGACAGCAACTAATGAAAAACTGTTTTTT	CASSKTATNEKLFF	TRBJ1-4	TRBV6-5	NA	NA
TGTGCCAGCAGCTTAGCCCGCGGGGGGTCCTACGAGCAGTACTTC	CASSLARGGSYEQYF	TRBJ2-7	TRBV11-1	TRBD2	NA
TGTGCCAGCAGGCAGACAGGTATAGGTGAAGCTTTCTTT	CASRQTGIGEAFF	TRBJ1-1	TRBV2	NA	NA
TGCGCCAGCAGCCAAGACGGGGGAGACGGGGAGCTGTTTTTT	CASSQDGGDGELFF	TRBJ2-2	TRBV4-3	NA	NA
TGTGCCAGCAGCGTGAGGGACAGGGGGCGGGAGACCCAGTACTTC	CASSVRDRGRETQYF	TRBJ2-5	TRBV9	TRBD1	NA
TGTGCCAGCAGCTTCGGACAGGGACTCTTCTCCTACGAGCAGTACTTC	CASSFGQGLFSYEQYF	TRBJ2-7	TRBV5-8	TRBD1	NA
TGTGCCAGCAGACTTGCGGGACAAGTGAACACTGAAGCTTTCTTT	CASRLAGQVNTEAFF	TRBJ1-1	TRBV28	NA	NA
TGTGCCAGCAGTTTAAGGTCGGGACAGGGCTCGATCTCCTACGAGCAGTACTTC	CASSLRSGQGSISYEQYF	TRBJ2-7	TRBV27	TRBD1	NA
TGTGCCAGCAGTTTAAAGTGGGTGGGCTCCTACGAGCAGTACTTC	CASSLKWVGSYEQYF	TRBJ2-7	TRBV27	NA	NA
TGTGCCAGCAGCTTAGTATCGGCAGGGGGCCAGACCCAGTACTTC	CASSLVSAGGQTQYF	TRBJ2-5	TRBV7-9	TRBD1	NA
TGTGCCAGCAGCTTGCAAGAGACCCGGCTAGGACCTACGCAGTATTTT	CASSLQETRLGPTQYF	TRBJ2-3	TRBV5-8	NA	NA
TGTGCCAGCAGCTTTAAGACAGGAGTAATGGGTGGCTACACCTTC	CASSFKTGVMGGYTF	TRBJ1-2	TRBV5-4	NA	NA
TGTGCCAGCAGTCGGGACAGCGAGAACACTGAAGCTTTCTTT	CASSRDSENTEAFF	TRBJ1-1	TRBV6-1	TRBD1	NA
TGTGCCAGCAGCCCCAGGGGTGGGCAGGGGAACACTGAAGCTTTCTTT	CASSPRGGQGNTEAFF	TRBJ1-1	TRBV7-9	NA	NA
TGTGCCTGGAGTGGCGATAGCAATCAGCCCCAGCATTTT	CAWSGDSNQPQHF	TRBJ1-5	TRBV30	NA	few
TGTGCCAGCAGCTTAGTGGGAGGAGCGAGGACCGGGGAGCTGTTTTTT	CASSLVGGARTGELFF	TRBJ2-2	TRBV7-6	NA	NA
TGTGCCAGTAGTCCGGGACAGTGGAACTATGGCTACACCTTC	CASSPGQWNYGYTF	TRBJ1-2	TRBV19	TRBD1	NA
TGTGCCAGCAGCCTCCAGGGACTTTCTTACGAGCAGTACTTC	CASSLQGLSYEQYF	TRBJ2-7	TRBV7-8	NA	few
TGTGCCAGCAGCTTAGGTGGCCTAATGCGCGGCTACACCTTC	CASSLGGLMRGYTF	TRBJ1-2	TRBV11-2	NA	NA